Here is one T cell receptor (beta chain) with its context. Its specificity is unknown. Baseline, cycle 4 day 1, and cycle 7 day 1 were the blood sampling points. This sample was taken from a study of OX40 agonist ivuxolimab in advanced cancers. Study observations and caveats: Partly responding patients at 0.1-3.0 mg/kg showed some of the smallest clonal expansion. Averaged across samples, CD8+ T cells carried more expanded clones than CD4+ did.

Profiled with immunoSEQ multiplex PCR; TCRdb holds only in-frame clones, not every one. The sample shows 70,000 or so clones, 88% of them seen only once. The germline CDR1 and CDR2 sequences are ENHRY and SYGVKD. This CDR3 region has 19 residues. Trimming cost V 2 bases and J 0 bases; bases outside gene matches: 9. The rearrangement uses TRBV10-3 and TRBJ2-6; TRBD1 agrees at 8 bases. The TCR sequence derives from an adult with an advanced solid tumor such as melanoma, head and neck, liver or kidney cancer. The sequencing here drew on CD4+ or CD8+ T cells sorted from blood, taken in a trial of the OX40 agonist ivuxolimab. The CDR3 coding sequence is TGTGCCATCAGTGAGCGTACGGCAGGGGGCCTCTCTGGGGCCAACGTCCTGACTTTC. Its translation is CAISERTAGGLSGANVLTF.